These 26 T cell receptor beta chains were sequenced from one sample in a study of Ad26.COV2.S vaccination and SARS-CoV-2 variants. Treatment given: some 20 received Ad26.COV2.S at low or high dose, single or two shots; about 5 received placebo; per-sample allocation not given. On day 63 after the first injection, vaccine and placebo recipients gave samples. TCRdb keeps only in-frame clones here, not all; method: immunoSEQ multiplex PCR. The sample lists about 350,000 clones, 75% to 90% seen once, with around a tenth in the top ten. The input for sequencing was peripheral blood, taken in a trial of Ad26.COV2.S vaccine versus placebo. Receptor source: a person between 18 and 59 years old who received the Ad26.COV2.S COVID-19 vaccine or a placebo.

The J gene is TRBJ2-7, the V gene TRBV27; 10 nucleotides agree with TRBD2. Looked up from germline, CDR1 is MNHEY and CDR2 is SMNVEV (reference sequence). V lost 4 bases and J lost 3; bases outside the gene matches: 6. The CDR3 covers 15 residues. This CDR3 is CASSSALAGVYEQYF. DNA for the CDR3: TGTGCCAGCAGTTCGGCTCTAGCGGGAGTCTACGAGCAGTACTTC.

The chain recombines TRBV7-9 with TRBJ2-3; 7 positions match TRBD2. Trimming took 3 bases from V and 4 from J; bases not matched to a gene: 7. Germline V lookup: CDR1 SEHNR, CDR2 FQNEAQ (reference sequence). CDR3 size: 15 residues. CDR3 sequence reads: CASSLMGGSSDTQYF. In nucleotides, the CDR3 is TGTGCCAGCAGCTTGATGGGCGGGAGCTCAGATACGCAGTATTTT.

CDR3 protein: CASTRSPGNTEAFF. The CDR3 DNA sequence: TGTGCCAGCACCCGAAGTCCAGGGAACACTGAAGCTTTCTTT. J is TRBJ1-1 and V is TRBV7-9, with D hard to call. V was trimmed by 7 bases and J by 1 base, leaving 13 bases between them. This CDR3 region has 14 residues. The germline V gene has CDR1 SEHNR and CDR2 FQNEAQ (reference sequence).

This chain uses TRBV5-4 with TRBJ1-4, with unresolved D. This CDR3 spans 12 amino acids. V was pared by 3 bases and J by 4 bases, with 4 bases between. Germline V gene data show CDR1 as SGHNT and CDR2 as YYREEE (reference sequence). CDR3 sequence (DNA): TGTGCCAGCAGCTCATATAATGAAAAACTGTTTTTT. It codes for CASSSYNEKLFF.

The rearrangement links TRBV6-2 or TRBV6-3 to TRBJ2-1, with 8 bases matching TRBD2. Germline lookup yields CDR1 MNHEY and CDR2 SVGEGT. The CDR3 runs 17 residues. With V trimmed by 2 bases and J by 5 bases, 11 bases remained unmatched. CDR3 nucleotide sequence: TGTGCCAGCAGTTACACCGGGAGGGCTGGGAAAGACAATGAGCAGTTCTTC. Its protein is CASSYTGRAGKDNEQFF.

The chain joins TRBV6-6 to TRBJ2-7; D remains ambiguous. This CDR3 comprises 14 residues. The germline V gene encodes CDR1 MNHNY and CDR2 SVGAGI (reference sequence). V shed 0 bases and J shed 6 bases, with 12 bases lying between them. The CDR3 coding sequence is TGTGCCAGCAGTTACTCGAACCAGTATGGCGAGCAGTACTTC. Amino acid sequence: CASSYSNQYGEQYF.

This clone appeared once. The rearrangement joins TRBV6-6 to TRBJ2-7; D uncertain. Germline CDR1 MNHNY, CDR2 SVGAGI (reference sequence). V dropped 7 bases and J dropped 1 base, with 5 bases sitting between them. The CDR3 contains 11 residues. The CDR3: CASTYSYEQYF. CDR3 DNA: TGTGCCAGCACCTATTCCTACGAGCAGTACTTC.

The chain carries TRBV9 and TRBJ1-2, with 8 positions matching TRBD1. CDR1 is SGDLS, CDR2 YYNGEE, per germline. There are 12 residues in the CDR3. The V and J ends lost 7 bases and 13 bases, in that order; junction bases with no gene match: 12. CDR3 DNA: TGTGCCAGCGCCGGAGGGACAGGTTTATTCACCTTC. It translates to CASAGGTGLFTF.

CDR3 region: CASSLGARDGYTF. The CDR3 nucleotides are TGTGCCAGCAGTTTGGGCGCGAGAGACGGCTACACCTTC. The chain employs TRBV28 and TRBJ1-2; D is uncertain. Trimming cost V 3 bases and J 8 bases, with 13 bases left between them. Per the germline V gene, CDR1 is MDHEN and CDR2 is SYDVKM. The CDR3 contains 13 residues.

V gene TRBV7-8 combines with J gene TRBJ2-7; no firm D call. This CDR3 is built from 15 residues. Per germline, CDR1 SGHVS and CDR2 FQNEAQ. Trimming stripped 2 bases from V and 2 bases from J, with 13 bases between. Written as DNA, the CDR3 is TGTGCCAGCAGCTTACTGCGGCGAGAGGCCTACGAGCAGTACTTC. It codes for CASSLLRREAYEQYF. The full variable domain, its missing parts supplied by reference TRBV7-8 and TRBJ2-7, is GAGVSQSPRYKVAKRGQDVALRCDPISGHVSLFWYQQALGQGPEFLTYFQNEAQLDKSGLPSDRFFAERPEGSVSTLKIQRTQQEDSAVYLCASSLLRREAYEQYFGPGTRLTVT.

This clone was counted a single time. This chain joins TRBV7-2 and TRBJ2-5; 10 bases map to TRBD2. Trimming removed 6 bases from V and 0 bases from J; junction bases left unmatched: 1. The CDR3 runs 14 residues. Germline CDR1 SGHTA, CDR2 FQGNSA. The CDR3 nucleotides read TGTGCCAGCAGGACTAGCGGGCACCAAGAGACCCAGTACTTC. Protein: CASRTSGHQETQYF.

The chain joins TRBV3-1 (or the pseudogene TRBV3-2) to TRBJ1-4; no definite D call. This CDR3 region has 18 residues. The germline gives CDR1 LGHDT, CDR2 YNNKEL (reference sequence). The V gene lost 2 bases and the J gene lost 8 bases, with 24 bases spanning the gap. CDR3 in DNA: TGTGCCAGCAGCCAATACCCCGGAAGGGAATGGGAGTCGGAAAAACTGTTTTTT. Its protein product is CASSQYPGREWESEKLFF.

The chain links TRBV10-3 to TRBJ2-1, with D perhaps matching TRBD2 (7 bases). The CDR3 loop spans 11 amino acids. Trimming stripped 8 bases from V and 7 bases from J, with 9 bases between. Germline CDR1 ENHRY, CDR2 SYGVKD. CDR3 protein: CAIGGANEQFF. The CDR3 DNA is TGTGCCATCGGGGGGGCGAATGAGCAGTTCTTC.

This sequence joins TRBV5-1 and TRBJ2-5, with 8 bases identical to TRBD1. Unmatched junction bases numbered 8, after V lost 0 bases and J lost 7 bases. Germline lookup yields CDR1 SGHRS and CDR2 YFSETQ. The CDR3 consists of 15 residues. The CDR3 is CASSLEGQAVVTQYF. DNA of the CDR3: TGCGCCAGCAGCTTGGAGGGACAGGCGGTTGTGACCCAGTACTTC. The full variable domain, its missing parts supplied by reference TRBV5-1 and TRBJ2-5, is KAGVTQTPRYLIKTRGQQVTLSCSPISGHRSVSWYQQTPGQGLQFLFEYFSETQRNKGNFPGRFSGRQFSNSRSEMNVSTLELGDSALYLCASSLEGQAVVTQYFGPGTRLLVL.

The rearrangement uses TRBV19 and TRBJ1-1, with a tentative D call TRBD1 (5 bases). This CDR3 contains 13 residues. Trimming stripped 10 bases from V and 1 base from J, with 13 bases between. CDR1 LNHDA and CDR2 SQIVND come from the germline V gene (reference sequence). The CDR3 loop is CATSGFWNTEAFF. The CDR3, as DNA: TGTGCCACCTCAGGGTTTTGGAACACTGAAGCTTTCTTT.

The CDR3 DNA reads TGCGCCAGCAGCTTGGTGGGGCCAGGAGAGCCTAACACTGAAGCTTTCTTT. Translating it yields CASSLVGPGEPNTEAFF. The genes are TRBV5-1 and TRBJ1-1, with D perhaps TRBD1 (5 bases). The V end lost 0 bases, the J end lost 2 bases, and 17 bases lay between the germline ends. Germline lookup yields CDR1 SGHRS and CDR2 YFSETQ. There are 17 residues in the CDR3.

The DNA of the CDR3 is TGTGCCAGCAGCTCTCGGGACAGTAAAAGCTCCTACAATGAGCAGTTCTTC. It is translated as CASSSRDSKSSYNEQFF. The chain has TRBV5-6 and TRBJ2-1, with 7 nucleotides matching TRBD1. CDR3 length: 17 residues. The J segment lost 0 bases and the V segment lost 3 bases, leaving 9 bases of the junction unmatched. The germline V gene has CDR1 SGHDT and CDR2 YYEEEE. Variable domain in full (rest from reference TRBV5-6 and TRBJ2-1): DAGVTQSPTHLIKTRGQQVTLRCSPKSGHDTVSWYQQALGQGPQFIFQYYEEEERQRGNFPDRFSGHQFPNYSSELNVNALLLGDSALYLCASSSRDSKSSYNEQFFGPGTRLTVL.

The chain is built from TRBV19 and TRBJ2-7, with no clear D. CDR3 size: 13 residues. In germline, CDR1 is LNHDA, CDR2 SQIVND (reference sequence). V lost 6 bases, J lost 2 bases, and 11 bases lay in between. CDR3 nucleotide sequence: TGTGCCAGTAGACCCCAAGGGACCTACGAGCAGTACTTC. This gives the protein CASRPQGTYEQYF.

This rearrangement joins TRBV2 to TRBJ1-3; TRBD1 might be the D (5 bases). The V and J ends lost 6 bases and 3 bases respectively, with 9 bases between them. The CDR3 is 13 amino acids. Germline V gene sequence: CDR1 SNHLY, CDR2 FYNNEI. CDR3 coding DNA: TGTGCCAGCAGCGCCCAGGGTGGAAACACCATATATTTT. It is translated as CASSAQGGNTIYF.

The CDR3 spells CASSPSRLNTEAFF. The DNA of the CDR3 is TGTGCCAGCAGCCCTTCACGCTTAAACACTGAAGCTTTCTTT. The chain employs TRBV7-2 and TRBJ1-1; D is undetermined. Germline-derived CDR1 and CDR2 are SGHTA and FQGNSA. V lost 5 bases and J lost 2, with 12 bases in between. This CDR3 contains 14 residues.

This clone was detected a few times. CDR3 coding DNA: TGTGCCAGCAAAAGTAACACAGGGGGAAGCTTACACTACTATGGCTACACCTTC. Translated, it gives CASKSNTGGSLHYYGYTF. V gene TRBV19 combines with J gene TRBJ1-2; 8 bases align to TRBD1. Germline V gene lookup returns CDR1 LNHDA and CDR2 SQIVND (reference sequence). V lost 9 bases, J lost 3 bases, and 21 bases stayed unmatched. The CDR3 is 18 amino acids.

A single count supports this clone. The gene calls are TRBV27 and TRBJ1-5; 8 bases fit TRBD1. Trimming at V came to 0 bases and at J to 7 bases, leaving 11 bases not matched to a gene. Germline CDR1 and CDR2: MNHEY and SMNVEV (reference sequence). This CDR3 is 17 amino acids long. The DNA of the CDR3 is TGTGCCAGCAGTTTATCTCCTCCAGGGGGCTACGGGCAGCCCCAGCATTTT. Translated: CASSLSPPGGYGQPQHF.

V gene TRBV30 combines with J gene TRBJ1-1, with D possibly matching TRBD1 (5 bases). CDR3 length: 10 amino acids. Germline V CDR1 and CDR2: GTSNPN, SVGIG (reference sequence). With 7 bases removed from V and 11 bases from J, the gap between germline ends came to 14 bases. DNA for the CDR3: TGTGCCTCCCAGGGACGAGGGGCTTTCTTT. Its translation: CASQGRGAFF.

In DNA form, the CDR3 reads TGCGCCAGCAGCAGTGACACCCGAGGGCCCTACAATGAGCAGTTCTTC. Its protein product is CASSSDTRGPYNEQFF. The chain employs TRBV5-1 and TRBJ2-1, with D perhaps matching TRBD2 (5 bases). The CDR3 is made up of 16 amino acids. CDR1 and CDR2 (germline): SGHRS, YFSETQ. Trimming shortened V by 4 bases and J by 2 bases, and 16 bases separated the two germline ends.

The rearrangement joins TRBV4-1 to TRBJ2-7; no clear D. In germline, CDR1 is MGHRA, CDR2 YSYEKL. The CDR3 totals 13 residues. V lost 4 bases and J lost 3, with 10 bases in between. CDR3 DNA sequence: TGCGCCAGCAGCCCGTCGACCCTCTACGAGCAGTACTTC. This gives the protein CASSPSTLYEQYF.

The chain employs TRBV4-3 and TRBJ1-4; 10 bases fit TRBD1. CDR1 is LGHNA, CDR2 YSLEER, per germline. The CDR3 covers 15 residues. Trimming cost V 3 bases and J 7 bases; bases outside gene matches: 5. This chain's CDR3 is CASSQRQGASEKLFF. CDR3 coding DNA: TGCGCCAGCAGCCAGAGACAGGGGGCGAGTGAAAAACTGTTTTTT.